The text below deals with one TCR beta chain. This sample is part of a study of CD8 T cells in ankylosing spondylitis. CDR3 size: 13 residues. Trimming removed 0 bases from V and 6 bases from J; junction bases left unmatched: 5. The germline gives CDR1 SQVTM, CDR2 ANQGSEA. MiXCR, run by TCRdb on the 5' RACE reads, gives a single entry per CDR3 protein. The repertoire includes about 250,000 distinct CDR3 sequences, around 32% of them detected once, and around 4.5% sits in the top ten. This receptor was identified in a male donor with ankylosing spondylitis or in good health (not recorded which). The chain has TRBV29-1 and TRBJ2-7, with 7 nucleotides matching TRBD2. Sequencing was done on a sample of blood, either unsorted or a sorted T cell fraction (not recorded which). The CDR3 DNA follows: TGCAGCGTTGAAGATCCGGGGGGAGGCGAGCAGTACTTC. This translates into CSVEDPGGGEQYF.